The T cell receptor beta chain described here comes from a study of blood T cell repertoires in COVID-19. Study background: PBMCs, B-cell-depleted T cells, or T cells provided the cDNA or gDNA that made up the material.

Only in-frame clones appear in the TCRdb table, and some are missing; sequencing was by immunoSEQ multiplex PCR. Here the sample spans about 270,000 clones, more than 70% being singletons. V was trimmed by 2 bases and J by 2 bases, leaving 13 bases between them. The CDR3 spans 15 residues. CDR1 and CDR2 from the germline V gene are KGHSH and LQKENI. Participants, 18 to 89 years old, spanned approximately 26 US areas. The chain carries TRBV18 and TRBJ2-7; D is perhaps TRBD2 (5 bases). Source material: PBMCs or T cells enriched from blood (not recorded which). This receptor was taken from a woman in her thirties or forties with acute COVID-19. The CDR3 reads CASSPDGIVPYEQYF. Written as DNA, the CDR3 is TGTGCCAGCTCACCAGACGGGATCGTACCCTACGAGCAGTACTTC.